The 27 T cell receptor beta chains below were found in one sample sequenced in a study of blood T cells in healthy people across ages. A sample-barcoded 5' primer and a J-beta primer mix were used in a second PCR of about 6 to 12 cycles. TCRdb called the 5' RACE reads again in MiXCR, with one record for every CDR3 protein. The sample lists 1,300,000 or so distinct CDR3 sequences; 55% to 75% were seen once. Material for sequencing was blood. Every receptor here comes from a man between 18 and 29 years old in good health.

This clonotype was observed once. The chain combines TRBV27 with TRBJ1-2; TRBD1 aligns across 7 bases. J gave up 2 bases and V 3 bases, and 9 bases lay outside the gene matches. This CDR3 has 16 residues. Germline CDR1 and CDR2: MNHEY and SMNVEV (reference sequence). CDR3 in amino acids: CASSFLQGMGNYGYTF. DNA for the CDR3: TGTGCCAGCAGTTTTTTACAGGGGATGGGGAACTATGGCTACACCTTC.

This clonotype was detected only a few times. For the CDR3, the DNA is TGTGCCAGCAGCGCCTATGACGAGCAGTACTTC. This encodes CASSAYDEQYF. This sequence joins TRBV3-1 and TRBJ2-7, with D uncertain. Germline V lookup: CDR1 LGHDT, CDR2 YNNKEL (reference sequence). The CDR3 spans 11 residues. With 5 bases removed from V and 5 bases from J, the gap between germline ends came to 7 bases.

This clonotype has a handful of counts. The chain carries TRBV7-2 and TRBJ2-7, with D possibly matching TRBD2 (6 bases). The CDR3 sequence is 14 residues long. V lost 2 bases and J lost 3, with 11 bases in between. Germline-derived CDR1 and CDR2 are SGHTA and FQGNSA. The CDR3 loop is CASSLIGGVYEQYF. CDR3 nucleotide sequence: TGTGCCAGCAGCTTAATCGGAGGGGTCTACGAGCAGTACTTC.

This clonotype was found a few times. This chain joins TRBV4-2 and TRBJ2-7; TRBD2 aligns across 7 bases. CDR3 length equals 15 residues. Germline V lookup: CDR1 LGHNA, CDR2 YNFKEQ. Losses at the gene ends were 0 bases for V and 10 bases for J; bases not matched to a gene: 12. Here the CDR3 DNA reads TGTGCCAGCAGCCAAGACGGCGGGAGATCTGAGACTCAGTACTTC. Translating gives CASSQDGGRSETQYF.

This clonotype occurred once. The chain carries TRBV6-2 or TRBV6-3 and TRBJ2-3; perhaps D is TRBD1 or TRBD2 (6 bases each). With 4 bases removed from V and 0 bases from J, the gap between germline ends came to 17 bases. The CDR3 sequence is 17 residues long. Germline CDR1 MNHEY, CDR2 SVGEGT. CDR3 sequence (DNA): TGTGCCAGCAGTTTCCGGCTGGGGGGCGGGAGCACAGATACGCAGTATTTT. Amino acid sequence: CASSFRLGGGSTDTQYF.

This clonotype was picked up a small number of times. The rearrangement uses TRBV6-5 and TRBJ2-3; D is uncertain. Trimming stripped 10 bases from V and 3 bases from J, with 14 bases between. CDR1 is MNHEY, CDR2 SVGAGI, per germline. The CDR3 contains 13 residues. CDR3 bases: TGTGCCACTATCTCGCCAGCGACAGATACGCAGTATTTT. This codes for CATISPATDTQYF.

The chain employs TRBV6-2 or TRBV6-3 and TRBJ1-1, with TRBD1 as a possible D gene (6 bases). V was clipped by 2 bases and J by 0 bases, with 13 bases between them. CDR3 length equals 16 residues. The V gene's germline CDR1 is MNHEY and CDR2 SVGEGT. In nucleotides, the CDR3 is TGTGCCAGCAGTTACCCCTCGGACAGCATGAACACTGAAGCTTTCTTT. This translates into CASSYPSDSMNTEAFF.

The chain uses TRBV6-2 or TRBV6-3 and TRBJ2-5, with TRBD1 as a possible D gene (5 bases). This CDR3 is 12 amino acids long. The germline CDR1 and CDR2 sequences are MNHEY and SVGEGT. V was clipped by 5 bases and J by 5 bases, with 9 bases between them. CDR3 nucleotide sequence: TGTGCCAGCAGTGGGGCCAGGGAGACCCAGTACTTC. Residues: CASSGARETQYF.

The chain recombines TRBV4-1 with TRBJ2-5; D may be TRBD2 (7 bases). The CDR3 is 14 residues long. V was cut by 5 bases and J by 11 bases, with 21 bases left in between. Germline V gives CDR1 MGHRA, CDR2 YSYEKL. The CDR3: CASSSSSGEGEQYF. The CDR3 nucleotides are TGCGCCAGCAGCTCTTCTAGCGGTGAGGGGGAGCAGTACTTC.

This clonotype has more than one count but fewer than ten. The chain uses TRBV20-1 and TRBJ1-2, with 8 nucleotides matching TRBD1. The CDR3 has 16 residues. Per germline, CDR1 DFQATT and CDR2 SNEGSKA (reference sequence). V lost 2 bases and J lost 4; bases outside the gene matches: 12. CDR3 amino acids: CSARNLDRALFYGYTF. CDR3 DNA sequence: TGCAGTGCTAGAAACTTGGACAGGGCCCTCTTCTATGGCTACACCTTC.

The V call is TRBV20-1, the J call TRBJ1-4; D may be TRBD1 (5 bases). V was pared by 7 bases and J by 7 bases, with 19 bases between. Germline CDR1 is DFQATT and CDR2 is SNEGSKA (reference sequence). The CDR3 sequence is 14 residues long. The CDR3 region is CSVMGLGVSEKLFF. For the CDR3, the DNA is TGCAGTGTCATGGGTTTGGGGGTTTCTGAAAAACTGTTTTTT.

This chain links TRBV7-2 with TRBJ1-2, with 7 bases that match TRBD1. The trim removed 1 base at V and 6 bases at J, leaving 8 bases unmatched. The CDR3 sequence is 15 residues long. Germline CDR1 reads SGHTA; CDR2 reads FQGNSA. CDR3 loop: CASSLVGGRGDGYTF. The CDR3 DNA sequence: TGTGCCAGCAGCTTAGTGGGCGGCAGGGGGGATGGCTACACCTTC.

This rearrangement joins TRBV27 to TRBJ1-2; no clear D. V lost 6 bases and J lost 6, with 17 bases in between. CDR3 length equals 14 residues. Germline values: CDR1 MNHEY, CDR2 SMNVEV (reference sequence). This CDR3 reads CASSSLSETDGYTF. As DNA, the CDR3 is TGTGCCAGCAGCTCCCTAAGTGAGACGGATGGCTACACCTTC.

The chain combines TRBV5-1 with TRBJ2-3; 8 bases match TRBD1. Germline CDR1 and CDR2: SGHRS and YFSETQ. The CDR3 covers 14 residues. The junction had 3 bases not matched to a gene; V was cut back by 0 bases and J by 6 bases. CDR3 coding DNA: TGCGCCAGCAGCTTGGCGACAGGGGTGGATACGCAGTATTTT. This sequence encodes CASSLATGVDTQYF.

The CDR3 spells CSAQTGKSSYEQYF. Here the CDR3 DNA reads TGCAGTGCTCAGACAGGGAAAAGCTCCTACGAGCAGTACTTC. The J gene is TRBJ2-4, the V gene TRBV20-1; 7 bases agree with TRBD1. The better agreement between TRBJ2-7 and the DNA end casts doubt on the J call. The CDR3 is 14 amino acids. Germline-derived CDR1 and CDR2 are DFQATT and SNEGSKA (reference sequence).

This clonotype was detected only once. The V gene is TRBV29-1, the J gene TRBJ2-5, with TRBD1 matching 9 bases. Germline V lookup: CDR1 SQVTM, CDR2 ANQGSEA. The J segment lost 4 bases and the V segment lost 2 bases, leaving 14 bases of the junction unmatched. The CDR3 has 17 amino acids. The CDR3 sequence is CSVEKSRDREWGETQYF. DNA for the CDR3: TGCAGCGTTGAAAAGAGTCGGGACAGGGAATGGGGAGAGACCCAGTACTTC.

This clonotype was counted a few times. This chain uses TRBV4-1 with TRBJ2-5; possible D gene TRBD2, 5 bases. CDR3 length equals 14 residues. The V gene lost 0 bases and the J gene lost 5 bases, with 10 bases spanning the gap. Germline V CDR1 and CDR2: MGHRA, YSYEKL. The CDR3, as DNA: TGCGCCAGCAGCCAAGATTACGGCGGGGAGACCCAGTACTTC. Amino acids: CASSQDYGGETQYF.

The CDR3: CASSKLGGGEQYF. The DNA for the CDR3 is TGTGCCAGCAGCAAACTGGGGGGAGGGGAGCAGTACTTC. This chain links TRBV6-5 with TRBJ2-7; TRBD2 aligns across 7 bases. The CDR3 has 13 residues. In germline, CDR1 is MNHEY, CDR2 SVGAGI. V dropped 6 bases and J dropped 7; count of bases not matched to a gene: 9.

V and J are TRBV6-5 and TRBJ1-3; TRBD1 might be the D (6 bases). CDR3 length: 14 amino acids. CDR1 and CDR2 from the germline V gene are MNHEY and SVGAGI. V dropped 5 bases and J dropped 3 bases, with 11 bases sitting between them. Here the CDR3 reads CASSPYRVGNTIYF. In nucleotides, the CDR3 is TGTGCCAGCAGTCCATACAGGGTTGGAAACACCATATATTTT.

The V call is TRBV20-1, the J call TRBJ1-4; 8 bases are a match to TRBD1. CDR1 is DFQATT, CDR2 SNEGSKA, per germline (reference sequence). After removal of 0 bases from V and 5 bases from J, the junction contained 17 bases not matched to a gene. The length of the CDR3 is 19 residues. The CDR3 nucleotides read TGCAGTGCTAGAGAAACCAGACAGGGGACCTACGGATTCAATGAAAAACTGTTTTTT. It is translated as CSARETRQGTYGFNEKLFF.

The chain links TRBV11-2 to TRBJ2-4, with D possibly being TRBD1 (5 bases). V was cut by 1 base and J by 2 bases, with 15 bases left in between. The CDR3 contains 17 residues. The germline gives CDR1 SGHAT, CDR2 FQNNGV. The CDR3 sequence: CASSLGQYRTPKNIQYF. The CDR3 DNA sequence: TGTGCCAGCAGCTTAGGACAGTACCGGACCCCCAAAAACATTCAGTACTTC.

The rearrangement uses TRBV3-1 and TRBJ2-7; tentatively, D is TRBD2 (5 bases). Germline V lookup: CDR1 LGHDT, CDR2 YNNKEL (reference sequence). V dropped 1 base and J dropped 4 bases, with 17 bases sitting between them. This CDR3 region has 16 residues. The CDR3: CASSQVTSGVNYEQYF. CDR3 DNA: TGTGCCAGCAGCCAAGTTACGAGCGGAGTTAATTACGAGCAGTACTTC.

This rearrangement joins TRBV7-9 to TRBJ1-2; D call uncertain. Germline V CDR1 and CDR2: SEHNR, FQNEAQ (reference sequence). V dropped 2 bases and J dropped 7 bases, with 14 bases sitting between them. This CDR3 spans 14 amino acids. CDR3 in amino acids: CASSLSSLFGGYTF. CDR3 sequence (DNA): TGTGCCAGCAGCTTATCAAGTCTGTTCGGTGGCTACACCTTC.

The rearrangement links TRBV6-5 to TRBJ1-1; possible D gene TRBD1, 6 bases. The germline V and J ends were trimmed by 6 bases and 11 bases, with 13 bases remaining between them. The CDR3 has 11 amino acids. Germline assignment: CDR1 MNHEY and CDR2 SVGAGI. In DNA, the CDR3 is TGTGCCAGCAGACTGGGACACTCGGCTTTCTTT. This gives the protein CASRLGHSAFF.

This clonotype was seen a single time. The rearrangement joins TRBV2 to TRBJ1-3; possible D gene TRBD1, 5 bases. This CDR3 comprises 13 residues. Trimming pared 1 base from V and 7 bases from J, leaving 8 bases between. CDR1 is SNHLY and CDR2 is FYNNEI in the germline V gene. Written as DNA, the CDR3 is TGTGCCAGCAGTGAAGACGGGGACAACACCATATATTTT. This gives the protein CASSEDGDNTIYF.

This chain connects TRBV20-1 to TRBJ2-7; 8 bases are shared with TRBD2. This CDR3 contains 16 residues. V gave up 3 bases and J gave up 7 bases; unmatched junction bases: 17. Germline lookup yields CDR1 DFQATT and CDR2 SNEGSKA (reference sequence). For the CDR3, the DNA is TGCAGTGCTAGCCTCCGGACTAGCTCTCGATACAATGAGCAGTACTTC. Translated, it gives CSASLRTSSRYNEQYF.

The rearrangement joins TRBV30 to TRBJ1-2, with D unresolved. There are 13 residues in the CDR3. The V gene's germline CDR1 is GTSNPN and CDR2 SVGIG (reference sequence). The V and J ends lost 2 bases and 5 bases respectively, with 12 bases between them. The CDR3 sequence: CAWSPFVLYGYTF. In DNA form, the CDR3 reads TGTGCCTGGAGTCCTTTCGTCCTATATGGCTACACCTTC.